These 4 T cell receptor beta chains were all obtained from the same sample, sequenced in a study of post-analysis software for immune sequencing data. Points from the study as a whole: Patients used about five TRBV segments, including TRBV5-6, TRBV5-1 and TRBV20-1, more often than controls.

TCR beta cDNA libraries had unique molecular identifiers. TCRdb used MiXCR to reprocess the PCR reads, holding one entry per CDR3 protein. The table has hundreds of thousands of distinct CDR3 sequences, 25% to 30% seen once. No antigens are known for them. Input material: blood. These receptors were taken from a girl aged 10-17 years with multiple sclerosis.

There are many counts of this clonotype. This chain links TRBV10-3 with TRBJ2-3, with 8 bases identical to TRBD2. This CDR3 has 16 residues. Trimming took 0 bases from V and 2 from J; bases not matched to a gene: 4. Germline-derived CDR1 and CDR2 are ENHRY and SYGVKD. Here the CDR3 DNA reads TGTGCCATCAGTGAGTCGACTAGCGAGAACACAGATACGCAGTATTTT. Translated, it gives CAISESTSENTDTQYF.

This clonotype was seen only a few times. The gene calls are TRBV29-1 and TRBJ1-2; D perhaps matches TRBD1 (6 bases). Germline values: CDR1 SQVTM, CDR2 ANQGSEA. V was trimmed by 6 bases and J by 2 bases, leaving 16 bases between them. The CDR3 runs 14 residues. The CDR3 nucleotides are TGCAGCGTGGTTGAGGGGGGGCCGAACTATGGCTACACCTTC. It codes for CSVVEGGPNYGYTF.

In the case of this clonotype: With a much larger clone just one base away, this may be a read error. V gene TRBV9 combines with J gene TRBJ2-3; D remains unclear. Germline V lookup: CDR1 SGDLS, CDR2 YYNGEE. The CDR3 sequence is 16 residues long. The chain's CDR3 is CASSVAWRQLTDTQCF. The CDR3 region has the DNA TGTGCCAGCAGCGTAGCTTGGCGGCAACTCACAGATACGCAGTGTTTT.

This clonotype was seen repeatedly, ten times or more. The chain joins TRBV20-1 to TRBJ2-7; the match to TRBD2 covers 12 bases. This CDR3 contains 13 residues. Germline V gene data show CDR1 as DFQATT and CDR2 as SNEGSKA (reference sequence). V trimming: 6 bases; J trimming: 3 bases; junction bases outside the gene matches: 3. The CDR3 region is CSALLAGGYEQYF. CDR3 bases: TGCAGTGCCCTACTAGCGGGGGGCTACGAGCAGTACTTC.